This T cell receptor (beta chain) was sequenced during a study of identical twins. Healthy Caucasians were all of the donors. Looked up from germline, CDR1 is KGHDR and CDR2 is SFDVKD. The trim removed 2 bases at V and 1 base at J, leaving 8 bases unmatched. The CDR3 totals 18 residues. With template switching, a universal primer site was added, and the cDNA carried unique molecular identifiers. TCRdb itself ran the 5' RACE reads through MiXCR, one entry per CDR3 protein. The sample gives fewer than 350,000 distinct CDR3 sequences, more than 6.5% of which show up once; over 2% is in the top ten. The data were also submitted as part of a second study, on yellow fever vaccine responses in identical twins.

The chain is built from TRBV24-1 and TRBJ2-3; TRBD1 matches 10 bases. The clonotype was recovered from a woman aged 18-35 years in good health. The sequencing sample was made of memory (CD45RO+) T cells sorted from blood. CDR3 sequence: CATSDSRDRGKRTDTQYF. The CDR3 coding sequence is TGTGCCACCAGTGATTCCCGGGACAGGGGCAAACGCACAGATACGCAGTATTTT.